The rows below give T cell receptor beta chains drawn from one sample of a study of T cell responses to AZD1222 COVID-19 vaccine. Clones were read by immunoSEQ multiplex PCR, and TCRdb kept only the in-frame ones, dropping some. The sample carries 150,000 to 200,000 clones, 93% recorded once. Here the sequenced sample was peripheral blood, taken on day 0 of AZD1222 vaccination. The receptors here all came from an adult in good health. The CDR3 runs from the conserved cysteine through the conserved F or W. D genes are given only for firm matches. Part of the rows lack a size; the others show once, few, many or a class for expanded clones.

J gene: TRBJ2-1; clone size: NA; D gene: TRBD2; V gene: TRBV15; CDR3 protein: CATSTRTPLAGEGNEQFF; CDR3 DNA: TGTGCCACCAGCACACGAACCCCGTTAGCGGGAGAGGGCAATGAGCAGTTCTTC
J gene: TRBJ1-5; clone size: NA; D gene: TRBD1; V gene: TRBV6-1; CDR3 protein: CASSKGTVNQPQHF; CDR3 DNA: TGTGCCAGCAGTAAAGGGACAGTCAATCAGCCCCAGCATTTT
J gene: TRBJ2-1; clone size: NA; D gene: NA; V gene: TRBV15; CDR3 protein: CATSILRDRNEQFF; CDR3 DNA: TGTGCCACCAGCATACTAAGGGACCGTAATGAGCAGTTCTTC
J gene: TRBJ2-1; clone size: NA; D gene: NA; V gene: TRBV23-1; CDR3 protein: CASSQSRRGGYNEQFF; CDR3 DNA: TGCGCCAGCAGTCAATCGAGGAGGGGGGGATACAATGAGCAGTTCTTC
J gene: TRBJ2-2; clone size: NA; D gene: NA; V gene: TRBV12-5; CDR3 protein: CASGLVGAADPELFF; CDR3 DNA: TGTGCTAGTGGTTTGGTCGGGGCAGCCGACCCGGAGCTGTTTTTT
J gene: TRBJ1-4; clone size: NA; D gene: TRBD1; V gene: TRBV6-5; CDR3 protein: CASSSPGQGEEKLFF; CDR3 DNA: TGTGCCAGCAGTTCTCCTGGACAGGGTGAGGAAAAACTGTTTTTT
J gene: TRBJ1-3; clone size: NA; D gene: NA; V gene: TRBV2; CDR3 protein: CASSEDGLGGNTIYF; CDR3 DNA: TGTGCCAGCAGTGAGGACGGTCTTGGAGGAAACACCATATATTTT
J gene: TRBJ1-5; clone size: NA; D gene: NA; V gene: TRBV19; CDR3 protein: CASSIVSGEGQPQHF; CDR3 DNA: TGTGCCAGTAGTATAGTTTCAGGGGAGGGTCAGCCCCAGCATTTT
J gene: TRBJ1-1; clone size: NA; D gene: NA; V gene: TRBV7-9; CDR3 protein: CASSHLRGLAEAFF; CDR3 DNA: TGTGCCAGCAGTCATCTCAGGGGTCTCGCTGAAGCTTTCTTT
J gene: TRBJ2-7; clone size: medium-sized; D gene: TRBD2; V gene: TRBV27; CDR3 protein: CASSYTLAGEQYF; CDR3 DNA: TGTGCCAGCAGCTATACTCTAGCGGGGGAGCAGTACTTC
J gene: TRBJ2-6; clone size: NA; D gene: NA; V gene: TRBV27; CDR3 protein: CASSLSIGGRYYISGANVLTF; CDR3 DNA: TGTGCCAGCAGTTTATCGATAGGAGGCAGATACTATATTTCTGGGGCCAACGTCCTGACTTTC
J gene: TRBJ1-6; clone size: NA; D gene: TRBD1; V gene: TRBV6-5; CDR3 protein: CASSYGQASPLHF; CDR3 DNA: TGTGCCAGCAGTTACGGACAGGCATCACCCCTCCACTTT
J gene: TRBJ2-5; clone size: once; D gene: TRBD2; V gene: TRBV27; CDR3 protein: CASSLSPGLAQETQYF; CDR3 DNA: TGTGCCAGCAGTTTATCTCCGGGACTAGCGCAAGAGACCCAGTACTTC
J gene: TRBJ2-2; clone size: NA; D gene: TRBD1; V gene: TRBV6-1; CDR3 protein: CASSEYDRVGNTGELFF; CDR3 DNA: TGTGCCAGCAGTGAATACGACAGGGTGGGGAACACCGGGGAGCTGTTTTTT
J gene: TRBJ1-1; clone size: NA; D gene: NA; V gene: TRBV14; CDR3 protein: CASSLYTGVSRRAFF; CDR3 DNA: TGTGCCAGCAGCCTATACACCGGGGTCTCAAGGAGAGCTTTCTTT
J gene: TRBJ2-7; clone size: once; D gene: NA; V gene: TRBV12-5; CDR3 protein: CASGLVDSAYEQYF; CDR3 DNA: TGTGCTAGTGGTTTGGTGGACTCGGCCTACGAGCAGTACTTC
J gene: TRBJ1-1; clone size: NA; D gene: NA; V gene: TRBV18; CDR3 protein: CASSLSPGANTEAFF; CDR3 DNA: TGTGCCAGCTCACTCTCCCCGGGGGCGAACACTGAAGCTTTCTTT
J gene: TRBJ1-5; clone size: once; D gene: TRBD1; V gene: TRBV2; CDR3 protein: CASSPAQRGRWGNQPQHF; CDR3 DNA: TGTGCCAGCAGTCCCGCCCAAAGGGGGCGGTGGGGCAACCAGCCCCAGCATTTT
J gene: TRBJ2-7; clone size: NA; D gene: TRBD1; V gene: TRBV5-8; CDR3 protein: CASRYSGQGAFEQYF; CDR3 DNA: TGTGCCAGCAGGTACTCGGGACAGGGGGCTTTTGAGCAGTACTTC
J gene: TRBJ2-1; clone size: NA; D gene: NA; V gene: TRBV6-5; CDR3 protein: CASSRLGQFF; CDR3 DNA: TGTGCCAGCAGTCGACTCGGGCAGTTCTTC
J gene: TRBJ1-5; clone size: NA; D gene: TRBD1; V gene: TRBV3-1/TRBV3-2; CDR3 protein: CASSRRQGGQPQHF; CDR3 DNA: TGTGCCAGCAGCCGCCGACAGGGTGGACAGCCCCAGCATTTT
J gene: TRBJ2-3; clone size: NA; D gene: NA; V gene: TRBV18; CDR3 protein: CASSPPWGGREDTQYF; CDR3 DNA: TGTGCCAGCTCACCACCCTGGGGAGGTCGAGAAGATACGCAGTATTTT
J gene: TRBJ2-2; clone size: NA; D gene: NA; V gene: TRBV19; CDR3 protein: CASTPNSLLGELFF; CDR3 DNA: TGTGCCAGTACCCCAAATTCTCTTTTAGGGGAGCTGTTTTTT
J gene: TRBJ2-3; clone size: NA; D gene: NA; V gene: TRBV5-1; CDR3 protein: CASGDVGGTDTQYF; CDR3 DNA: TGCGCCAGCGGCGACGTTGGGGGCACAGATACGCAGTATTTT
J gene: TRBJ2-1; clone size: NA; D gene: NA; V gene: TRBV2; CDR3 protein: CANQWGVGYNEQFF; CDR3 DNA: TGTGCCAACCAATGGGGGGTTGGCTACAATGAGCAGTTCTTC
J gene: TRBJ1-2; clone size: NA; D gene: TRBD1; V gene: TRBV11-1; CDR3 protein: CASSLAGTGHPGTF; CDR3 DNA: TGTGCCAGCAGCTTAGCCGGGACAGGCCACCCGGGTACCTTC
J gene: TRBJ1-2; clone size: few; D gene: TRBD1; V gene: TRBV6-5; CDR3 protein: CASSPDRVLGYTF; CDR3 DNA: TGTGCCAGCAGTCCGGACAGGGTCCTTGGCTACACCTTC
J gene: TRBJ2-1; clone size: NA; D gene: TRBD2; V gene: TRBV7-2; CDR3 protein: CASSLAGGASYNEQFF; CDR3 DNA: TGTGCCAGCAGCTTAGCCGGGGGGGCGTCCTACAATGAGCAGTTCTTC
J gene: TRBJ1-2; clone size: NA; D gene: TRBD1; V gene: TRBV11-2; CDR3 protein: CASSPGQFYGYTF; CDR3 DNA: TGTGCCAGCAGCCCGGGACAGTTCTATGGCTACACCTTC
J gene: TRBJ1-2; clone size: NA; D gene: TRBD1; V gene: TRBV10-3; CDR3 protein: CAISESTGASYGYTF; CDR3 DNA: TGTGCCATCAGTGAGTCAACAGGGGCTAGCTATGGCTACACCTTC
J gene: TRBJ2-3; clone size: NA; D gene: NA; V gene: TRBV6-6; CDR3 protein: CASALDLLGDTQYF; CDR3 DNA: TGTGCCAGCGCCCTAGACCTTTTAGGAGATACGCAGTATTTT
J gene: TRBJ1-1; clone size: NA; D gene: NA; V gene: TRBV5-1; CDR3 protein: CASSEGVGGTEAFF; CDR3 DNA: TGCGCCAGCAGCGAGGGGGTGGGTGGCACTGAAGCTTTCTTT
J gene: TRBJ2-7; clone size: NA; D gene: NA; V gene: TRBV5-1; CDR3 protein: CASSFRGRETYEQYF; CDR3 DNA: TGCGCCAGCAGCTTTAGGGGCAGGGAAACCTACGAGCAGTACTTC
J gene: TRBJ2-1; clone size: NA; D gene: TRBD2; V gene: TRBV5-1; CDR3 protein: CASNLAGGSNEQFF; CDR3 DNA: TGCGCCAGCAACCTAGCGGGAGGGTCCAATGAGCAGTTCTTC
J gene: TRBJ2-3; clone size: once; D gene: TRBD2; V gene: TRBV4-2; CDR3 protein: CASSQESPGLAGSTDTQYF; CDR3 DNA: TGTGCCAGCAGCCAAGAGTCCCCGGGGCTAGCGGGAAGCACAGATACGCAGTATTTT
J gene: TRBJ2-1; clone size: NA; D gene: NA; V gene: TRBV19; CDR3 protein: CASSVHTSIEQFF; CDR3 DNA: TGTGCCAGTAGTGTTCATACTAGCATTGAGCAGTTCTTC
J gene: TRBJ1-1; clone size: NA; D gene: NA; V gene: TRBV2; CDR3 protein: CAKSTLGNTEAFF; CDR3 DNA: TGTGCCAAATCGACGTTAGGGAACACTGAAGCTTTCTTT
J gene: TRBJ1-1; clone size: NA; D gene: NA; V gene: TRBV14; CDR3 protein: CASSQDFVNTEAFF; CDR3 DNA: TGTGCCAGCAGCCAAGACTTTGTGAACACTGAAGCTTTCTTT
J gene: TRBJ2-5; clone size: NA; D gene: TRBD1; V gene: TRBV6-5; CDR3 protein: CASRLDRVRETQYF; CDR3 DNA: TGTGCCAGCAGGTTGGACAGGGTTCGAGAGACCCAGTACTTC
J gene: TRBJ1-6; clone size: NA; D gene: NA; V gene: TRBV6-4; CDR3 protein: CASSPRSYNSPLHF; CDR3 DNA: TGTGCCAGCAGTCCGCGCTCCTATAATTCACCCCTCCACTTT
J gene: TRBJ2-2; clone size: NA; D gene: NA; V gene: TRBV5-4; CDR3 protein: CASSGGRAGELFF; CDR3 DNA: TGTGCCAGCAGCGGGGGACGGGCCGGGGAGCTGTTTTTT
J gene: TRBJ1-2; clone size: NA; D gene: NA; V gene: TRBV6-5; CDR3 protein: CASRGRALNYGYTF; CDR3 DNA: TGTGCCTCCAGGGGCAGGGCCCTAAACTATGGCTACACCTTC
J gene: TRBJ1-1; clone size: NA; D gene: TRBD1; V gene: TRBV15; CDR3 protein: CATSRGYRGLNTEAFF; CDR3 DNA: TGTGCCACCAGCAGAGGGTACAGGGGTTTGAACACTGAAGCTTTCTTT
J gene: TRBJ2-3; clone size: NA; D gene: NA; V gene: TRBV29-1; CDR3 protein: CSVDGSGSDTQYF; CDR3 DNA: TGCAGCGTTGATGGCTCAGGATCAGATACGCAGTATTTT
J gene: TRBJ2-1; clone size: NA; D gene: TRBD1; V gene: TRBV28; CDR3 protein: CASSPGGQGILNEQFF; CDR3 DNA: TGTGCCAGCAGCCCGGGGGGACAGGGAATATTGAATGAGCAGTTCTTC
J gene: TRBJ2-5; clone size: NA; D gene: NA; V gene: TRBV2; CDR3 protein: CASSSRIEPGETQYF; CDR3 DNA: TGTGCCAGCAGCTCCCGTATCGAGCCCGGGGAGACCCAGTACTTC
J gene: TRBJ1-1; clone size: once; D gene: NA; V gene: TRBV6-2/TRBV6-3; CDR3 protein: CASSYSGGFTEAFF; CDR3 DNA: TGTGCCAGCAGTTACTCTGGGGGTTTCACTGAAGCTTTCTTT
J gene: TRBJ2-7; clone size: NA; D gene: NA; V gene: TRBV7-9; CDR3 protein: CASSAGILDEQYF; CDR3 DNA: TGTGCCAGCAGTGCCGGGATCCTGGACGAGCAGTACTTC
J gene: TRBJ1-1; clone size: NA; D gene: NA; V gene: TRBV18; CDR3 protein: CASSPSRGRDEAFF; CDR3 DNA: TGTGCCAGCTCACCATCCCGGGGGAGGGATGAAGCTTTCTTT
J gene: TRBJ1-2; clone size: NA; D gene: NA; V gene: TRBV5-1; CDR3 protein: CASSPGQNSFYGYTF; CDR3 DNA: TGCGCCAGCAGCCCCGGACAGAATTCATTCTATGGCTACACCTTC
J gene: TRBJ2-3; clone size: NA; D gene: NA; V gene: TRBV29-1; CDR3 protein: CSVKVENTDTQYF; CDR3 DNA: TGCAGCGTTAAAGTGGAGAACACAGATACGCAGTATTTT
J gene: TRBJ2-3; clone size: NA; D gene: NA; V gene: TRBV3-1/TRBV3-2; CDR3 protein: CASSLSTDTQYF; CDR3 DNA: TGTGCCAGCAGCTTGAGTACAGATACGCAGTATTTT
J gene: TRBJ1-1; clone size: NA; D gene: NA; V gene: TRBV29-1; CDR3 protein: CSVVMGAKAFF; CDR3 DNA: TGCAGCGTTGTAATGGGGGCTAAAGCTTTCTTT
J gene: TRBJ1-6; clone size: once; D gene: NA; V gene: TRBV18; CDR3 protein: CASSPSLGAGRTGNSPLHF; CDR3 DNA: TGTGCCAGCTCACCATCTTTAGGTGCGGGGAGAACGGGTAATTCACCCCTCCACTTT
J gene: TRBJ2-5; clone size: few; D gene: NA; V gene: TRBV5-1; CDR3 protein: CASRGQETQYF; CDR3 DNA: TGCGCCAGCAGGGGGCAAGAGACCCAGTACTTC
J gene: TRBJ2-1; clone size: once; D gene: NA; V gene: TRBV2; CDR3 protein: CASSDSPRRYLSNEQFF; CDR3 DNA: TGTGCCAGCAGTGACTCTCCCCGCCGGTATCTCTCCAATGAGCAGTTCTTC
J gene: TRBJ1-2; clone size: NA; D gene: NA; V gene: TRBV6-6; CDR3 protein: CASSLSRREGGFYGYTF; CDR3 DNA: TGTGCCAGCAGTCTATCTCGTCGGGAGGGAGGATTTTATGGCTACACCTTC